A single sample gave rise to the 21 T cell receptor beta chains below, sequenced in a study of blood T cell repertoires in COVID-19. Profiling relied on immunoSEQ multiplex PCR, and the TCRdb table lists in-frame clones only, not all of them. The sample holds around 170,000 clones, approximately 88% seen once. The sample taken for sequencing was PBMCs or T cells enriched from blood (not recorded which). Receptors were obtained from a young woman who had recovered from COVID-19.

The rearrangement links TRBV6-2 or TRBV6-3 to TRBJ2-1, with D perhaps matching TRBD2 (7 bases). V lost 5 bases and J lost 4, with 18 bases in between. This CDR3 comprises 16 residues. In germline, CDR1 is MNHEY, CDR2 SVGEGT. CDR3 in DNA: TGTGCCAGCAGTCTATCAGGGGCTAGCGGTTACAATGAGCAGTTCTTC. Protein product: CASSLSGASGYNEQFF.

The chain couples TRBV19 to TRBJ1-2; 7 bases fit TRBD1. Germline CDR1 is LNHDA and CDR2 is SQIVND (reference sequence). CDR3 length: 15 residues. With 7 bases clipped from V and 4 bases from J, the junction kept 12 bases outside the gene matches. The CDR3 loop reads CASTTPRTGFYGYTF. The CDR3 DNA follows: TGTGCCAGTACTACCCCTCGGACAGGCTTCTATGGCTACACCTTC.

The CDR3 bases are TGTGCCAGCAGCTCACAGGGGGTTCAGCCCCAGCATTTT. This encodes CASSSQGVQPQHF. The V and J genes are TRBV7-9 and TRBJ1-5, with 8 bases lining up with TRBD1. The CDR3 is 13 residues long. Germline V lookup: CDR1 SEHNR, CDR2 FQNEAQ (reference sequence). V shed 4 bases and J 6 bases; nucleotides not matched to a gene: 2.

The V call is TRBV18, the J call TRBJ2-7; TRBD2 agrees at 13 bases. Germline V CDR1 and CDR2: KGHSH, LQKENI. The ends lost 3 bases at V and 5 bases at J; junction bases unmatched: 13. The CDR3 spans 18 residues. This CDR3 is CASSPGLAGVGRVNEQYF. CDR3 DNA: TGTGCCAGCTCACCCGGACTAGCGGGAGTGGGAAGGGTGAACGAGCAGTACTTC.

The V gene is TRBV18, the J gene TRBJ1-1; no clear D gene. V gave up 5 bases and J gave up 5 bases, with 12 bases separating them. Germline values: CDR1 KGHSH, CDR2 LQKENI. This CDR3 is 13 amino acids long. CDR3: CASSGPRGTEAFF. DNA for the CDR3: TGTGCCAGCTCAGGACCTAGAGGGACTGAAGCTTTCTTT. The full variable domain, rest sourced from reference TRBV18 and TRBJ1-1, is NAGVMQNPRHLVRRRGQEARLRCSPMKGHSHVYWYRQLPEEGLKFMVYLQKENIIDESGMPKERFSAEFPKEGPSILRIQQVVRGDSAAYFCASSGPRGTEAFFGQGTRLTVV.

The chain employs TRBV12-5 and TRBJ2-7, with 8 nucleotides matching TRBD1. In germline, CDR1 is LGHNT, CDR2 FRNRAP. V trimming: 1 base; J trimming: 1 base; junction bases outside the gene matches: 6. There are 16 residues in the CDR3. The CDR3 DNA reads TGTGCTAGTGGTTTGGACACAGGGGGTAATTCCTACGAGCAGTACTTC. Translation gives CASGLDTGGNSYEQYF.

The chain is built from TRBV15 and TRBJ2-7; 10 positions match TRBD2. CDR3 size: 18 residues. Germline lookup yields CDR1 LNHNV and CDR2 YYDKDF (reference sequence). V trimming: 0 bases; J trimming: 6 bases; junction bases outside the gene matches: 14. CDR3 coding DNA: TGTGCCACCAGCAGAGATCTAGCGGGAGTCGGAAGGAACGCCGAGCAGTACTTC. It translates to CATSRDLAGVGRNAEQYF.

The chain is built from TRBV19 and TRBJ2-7; maybe TRBD1 (6 bases). The V and J ends lost 3 bases and 3 bases respectively, with 15 bases between them. This CDR3 region has 15 residues. Germline lookup yields CDR1 LNHDA and CDR2 SQIVND (reference sequence). This CDR3 reads CASSIAGGQFYEQYF. CDR3 sequence (DNA): TGTGCCAGTAGTATCGCAGGTGGACAGTTCTACGAGCAGTACTTC.

The CDR3 protein is CASSSLTGSGEAFF. As DNA, the CDR3 is TGTGCCAGCAGTTCACTGACAGGGAGCGGTGAAGCTTTCTTT. The chain has TRBV28 and TRBJ1-1; 7 bases line up with TRBD1. The V segment lost 4 bases and the J segment 7 bases; nucleotides outside the gene matches: 9. Looked up from germline, CDR1 is MDHEN and CDR2 is SYDVKM. The CDR3 runs 14 residues.

The rearrangement uses TRBV28 and TRBJ2-2; a possible D gene is TRBD1 (5 bases). V was cut by 6 bases and J by 6 bases, with 8 bases left in between. The CDR3 extends over 12 amino acids. CDR1 is MDHEN, CDR2 SYDVKM, per germline. In nucleotides, the CDR3 is TGTGCCAGCAGCCAGGGATCCGGGGAGCTGTTTTTT. Its protein product is CASSQGSGELFF. The variable domain in full, completed from reference TRBV28 and TRBJ2-2, reads DVKVTQSSRYLVKRTGEKVFLECVQDMDHENMFWYRQDPGLGLRLIYFSYDVKMKEKGDIPEGYSVSREKKERFSLILESASTNQTSMYLCASSQGSGELFFGEGSRLTVL.

The rearrangement uses TRBV5-6 and TRBJ2-7, with a weak D call TRBD2 (6 bases). Trimming took off 4 bases at V and 8 bases at J, with 19 bases between the two ends. CDR3 length: 14 residues. The germline gives CDR1 SGHDT, CDR2 YYEEEE. The CDR3 bases are TGTGCCAGCAGCCAAGCGGGTCCGTGGTCGAAGCAGTACTTC. This gives the protein CASSQAGPWSKQYF.

CDR3 residues: CASSPWGDRSSGANVLTF. In DNA form, the CDR3 reads TGTGCCAGCAGCCCATGGGGGGACCGAAGCTCTGGGGCCAACGTCCTGACTTTC. The chain couples TRBV7-3 to TRBJ2-6; D may be TRBD2 (6 bases). V dropped 5 bases and J dropped 0 bases, with 17 bases sitting between them. The CDR3 is 18 amino acids. The germline CDR1 and CDR2 sequences are SGHTA and FQGTGA. Variable domain in full (rest from reference TRBV7-3 and TRBJ2-6): GAGVSQTPSNKVTEKGKYVELRCDPISGHTALYWYRQSLGQGPEFLIYFQGTGAADDSGLPNDRFFAVRPEGSVSTLKIQRTERGDSAVYLCASSPWGDRSSGANVLTFGAGSRLTVL.

The chain couples TRBV7-4 to TRBJ1-1; tentative D call: TRBD1 (5 bases). CDR3 length: 13 residues. Trimming stripped 10 bases from V and 4 bases from J, with 16 bases between. In germline, CDR1 is SGHVT, CDR2 SQSDAQ. The CDR3 region has the DNA TGTGCCACGGACCGATGGGGGGGCACTGAAGCTTTCTTT. Protein: CATDRWGGTEAFF.

The V gene is TRBV5-4, the J gene TRBJ2-1; D is possibly TRBD2 (5 bases). The V end lost 0 bases, the J end lost 6 bases, and 7 bases lay between the germline ends. From germline, CDR1 is SGHNT and CDR2 YYREEE (reference sequence). The CDR3 totals 13 residues. The CDR3 nucleotides are TGTGCCAGCAGCTTGGTGCTAGCCAATGAGCAGTTCTTC. Protein product: CASSLVLANEQFF.

The chain has TRBV7-2 and TRBJ1-3; maybe TRBD1 (5 bases). The CDR3 is 14 amino acids. Trimming took 2 bases from V and 4 from J, leaving 9 bases between them. Germline CDR1 reads SGHTA; CDR2 reads FQGNSA. Here the CDR3 reads CASSLPGSGNTIYF. The CDR3 DNA follows: TGTGCCAGCAGCTTACCAGGGTCAGGAAACACCATATATTTT.

The chain joins TRBV29-1 to TRBJ2-5, with TRBD1 matching over 7 bases. Germline lookup yields CDR1 SQVTM and CDR2 ANQGSEA. Germline trimming cut 3 bases from V and 5 bases from J; bases unmatched to any gene: 6. CDR3 length equals 13 residues. The CDR3 is CSVDEQGPETQYF. Written as DNA, the CDR3 is TGCAGCGTTGATGAACAGGGGCCGGAGACCCAGTACTTC.

V gene TRBV11-3 combines with J gene TRBJ1-4; no definite D call. From germline, CDR1 is SGHNT and CDR2 YENEEA. The V and J ends lost 8 bases and 4 bases respectively, with 17 bases between them. This CDR3 has 15 amino acids. The CDR3, as DNA: TGTGCCAGCTGCCCGGACGGACTAGGTAATGAAAAACTGTTTTTT. Its protein product is CASCPDGLGNEKLFF.

This clone was observed once. The chain is built from TRBV5-8 and TRBJ2-5, with TRBD2 matching 9 bases. The CDR3 is made up of 13 amino acids. After removal of 4 bases from V and 5 bases from J, the junction contained 3 bases not matched to a gene. Germline V gives CDR1 SGHTS, CDR2 YDEGEE. The CDR3 here is CASSGTSYETQYF. As DNA, the CDR3 is TGTGCCAGCAGCGGGACTAGCTACGAGACCCAGTACTTC. The variable domain in full, completed from reference TRBV5-8 and TRBJ2-5, reads EAGVTQSPTHLIKTRGQQATLRCSPISGHTSVYWYQQALGLGLQFLLWYDEGEERNRGNFPPRFSGRQFPNYSSELNVNALELEDSALYLCASSGTSYETQYFGPGTRLLVL.

V gene TRBV5-1 combines with J gene TRBJ2-1; 10 bases line up with TRBD2. The CDR3 has 19 residues. V dropped 4 bases and J dropped 3; count of bases not matched to a gene: 16. Looked up from germline, CDR1 is SGHRS and CDR2 is YFSETQ. As DNA, the CDR3 is TGCGCCAGCAGCGATTTAGCCAGCGGGAGGGCAGGCAGCTACAATGAGCAGTTCTTC. It codes for CASSDLASGRAGSYNEQFF.

The V gene is TRBV3-1 (or the pseudogene TRBV3-2), the J gene TRBJ1-1; D perhaps matches TRBD1 (6 bases). Germline assignment: CDR1 LGHDT and CDR2 YNNKEL (reference sequence). The CDR3 spans 14 residues. V was pared by 4 bases and J by 10 bases, with 19 bases between. The CDR3 region is CASSPRQGGDRAFF. CDR3 DNA: TGTGCCAGCAGCCCACGACAAGGGGGGGACCGAGCTTTCTTT.

This chain's CDR3 is CSASPGSGANVLTF. The CDR3 DNA sequence: TGCAGTGCTAGTCCCGGTTCTGGGGCCAACGTCCTGACTTTC. The rearrangement uses TRBV20-1 and TRBJ2-6; no reliable D call. V dropped 3 bases and J dropped 1 base, with 7 bases sitting between them. The CDR3 totals 14 residues. Germline CDR1 is DFQATT and CDR2 is SNEGSKA (reference sequence).